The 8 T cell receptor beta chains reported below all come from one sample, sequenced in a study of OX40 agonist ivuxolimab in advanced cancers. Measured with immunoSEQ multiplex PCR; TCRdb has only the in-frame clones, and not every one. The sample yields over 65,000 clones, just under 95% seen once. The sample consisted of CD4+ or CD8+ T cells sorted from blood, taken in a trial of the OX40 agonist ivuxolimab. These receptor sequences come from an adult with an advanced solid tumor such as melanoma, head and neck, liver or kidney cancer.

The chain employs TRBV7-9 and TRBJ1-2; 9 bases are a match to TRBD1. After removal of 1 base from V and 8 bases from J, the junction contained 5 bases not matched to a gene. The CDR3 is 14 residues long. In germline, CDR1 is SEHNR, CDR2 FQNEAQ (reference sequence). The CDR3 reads CASSLVQGAVGYTF. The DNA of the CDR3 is TGTGCCAGCAGCTTAGTACAGGGGGCTGTAGGCTACACCTTC.

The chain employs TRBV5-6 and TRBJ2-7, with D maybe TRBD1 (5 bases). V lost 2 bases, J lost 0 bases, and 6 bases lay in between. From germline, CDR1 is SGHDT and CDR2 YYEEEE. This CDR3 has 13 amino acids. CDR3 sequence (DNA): TGTGCCAGCAGCTTTGGGGCCTCCTACGAGCAGTACTTC. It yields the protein CASSFGASYEQYF.

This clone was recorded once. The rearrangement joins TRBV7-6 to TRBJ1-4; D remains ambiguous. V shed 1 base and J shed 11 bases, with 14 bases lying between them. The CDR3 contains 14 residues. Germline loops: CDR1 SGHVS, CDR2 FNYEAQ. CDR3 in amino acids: CASSLESPGGKLFF. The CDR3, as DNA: TGTGCCAGCAGCTTAGAAAGTCCTGGCGGGAAACTGTTTTTT.

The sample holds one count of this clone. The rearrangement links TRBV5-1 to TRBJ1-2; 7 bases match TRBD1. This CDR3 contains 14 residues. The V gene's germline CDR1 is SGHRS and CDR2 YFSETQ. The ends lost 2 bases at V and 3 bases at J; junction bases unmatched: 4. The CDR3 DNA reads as TGCGCCAGCAGCTTAGGGGGCTCGGACTATGGCTACACCTTC. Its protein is CASSLGGSDYGYTF.

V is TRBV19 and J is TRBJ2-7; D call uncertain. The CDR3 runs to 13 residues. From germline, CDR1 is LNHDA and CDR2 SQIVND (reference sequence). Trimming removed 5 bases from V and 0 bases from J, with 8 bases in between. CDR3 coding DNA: TGTGCCAGTAGTGGCGCCCTCTCCTACGAGCAGTACTTC. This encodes CASSGALSYEQYF.

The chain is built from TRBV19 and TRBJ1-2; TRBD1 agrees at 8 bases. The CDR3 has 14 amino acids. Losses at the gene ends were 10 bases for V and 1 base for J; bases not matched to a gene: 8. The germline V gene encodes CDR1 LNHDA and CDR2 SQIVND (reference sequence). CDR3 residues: CATSTGVRNYGYTF. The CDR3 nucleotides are TGTGCCACTTCGACAGGGGTCCGTAACTATGGCTACACCTTC.

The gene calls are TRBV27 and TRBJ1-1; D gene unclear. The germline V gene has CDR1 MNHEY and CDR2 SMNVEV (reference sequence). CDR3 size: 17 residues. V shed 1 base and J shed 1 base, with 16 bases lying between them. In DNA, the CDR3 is TGTGCCAGCAGTTTATTCGCGGGTCGTTTGGGGAACACTGAAGCTTTCTTT. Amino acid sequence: CASSLFAGRLGNTEAFF.

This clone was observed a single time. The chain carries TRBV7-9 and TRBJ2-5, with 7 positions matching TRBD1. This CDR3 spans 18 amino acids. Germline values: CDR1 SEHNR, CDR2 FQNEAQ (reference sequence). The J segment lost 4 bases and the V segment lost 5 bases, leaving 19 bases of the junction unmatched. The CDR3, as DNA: TGTGCCAGCAGCGTACCTCACGGGGCAGGGGCAGGGGGAGAGACCCAGTACTTC. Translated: CASSVPHGAGAGGETQYF.